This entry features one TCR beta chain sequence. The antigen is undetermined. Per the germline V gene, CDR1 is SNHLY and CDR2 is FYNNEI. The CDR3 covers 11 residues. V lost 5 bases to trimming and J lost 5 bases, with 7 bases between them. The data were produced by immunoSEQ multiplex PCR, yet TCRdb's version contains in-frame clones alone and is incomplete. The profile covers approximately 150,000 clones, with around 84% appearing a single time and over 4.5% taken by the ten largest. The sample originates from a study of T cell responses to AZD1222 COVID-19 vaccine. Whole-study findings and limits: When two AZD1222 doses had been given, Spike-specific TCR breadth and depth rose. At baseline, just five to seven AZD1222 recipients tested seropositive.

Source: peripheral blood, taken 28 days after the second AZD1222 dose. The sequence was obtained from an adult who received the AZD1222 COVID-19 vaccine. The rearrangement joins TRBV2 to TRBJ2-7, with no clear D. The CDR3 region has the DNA TGTGCCAGCAGTCGGTCAAACGAGCAGTACTTC. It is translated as CASSRSNEQYF.